This T cell receptor beta chain was observed in a study of blood T cell repertoires in COVID-19 (dated by TCRdb to the early 2020s). Broadly, across the study: The collaborator samples originated in the United States, Italy and Spain and spanned the acute and convalescent phases of COVID-19. The dataset comprised deeply sampled blood TCRbeta repertoires from subjects exposed to, actively infected with, or recovered from COVID-19. The prospective study material was composed of cDNA or gDNA derived from T cells, B-cell-depleted T cells, or PBMCs. Where available, HLA class I and class II types were taken from metadata supplied by the sample provider and were not determined by assay-based typing. A freely available public database, intended as a resource for researchers studying the immune response to SARS-CoV-2, is where the repertoires were released. Nearly every sample came with metadata listing a de-identified subject ID, COVID-19 status, age in years and sex. The samples were drawn from the first 160 participants of the ongoing ImmuneRACE study and from over 950 subjects provided by 6 global collaborators. Overall study results and their limits: How much clinical and demographic metadata was included differed by source and by participant, and the metadata was provided uncurated.

Each collaborating institution followed its own protocols to collect whole blood in K2EDTA tubes. Collaborator samples were shipped for TCRbeta analysis as frozen whole blood, isolated PBMCs, or DNA extracted from either sample type. TCRbeta CDR3 regions were amplified from genomic DNA using the immunoSEQ Assay, a bias-controlled multiplex PCR. For the original study's pipeline: Nucleated cell counts per sample were estimated from amplification of reference gene primers within the assay. To quantify the absolute abundance of each unique TCRbeta CDR3 rearrangement, sequence reads were collapsed and filtered. For each sample, productive Simpson clonality was calculated by taking the square root of Simpson's diversity index across productive rearrangements. The immuneACCESS repertoire file appears here via TCRdb, limited to in-frame rearrangements. These files lack a portion of the clones; in checked studies, under half of the deficit traces to unresolved V genes, and the cause of the others is not known. Clone size and V and J calls were adopted from that table, with D and trimming inferred from the DNA. The sample table contains about 100,000 clones; only one count was recorded for over 80% of them. Together, the top ten hold 17% of the sample.

From the germline V gene, CDR1 is MNHEY and CDR2 is SVGAGI. Taken from cysteine to phenylalanine, the CDR3 has 13 residues. The entry retains the CDR3 DNA only, 39 bases that are in frame from base 1. Relative to germline, V is missing 10 bases and J is missing 7 bases, with 4 bases of the junction outside any gene match. A remark on this clone: Its binding antigen is unknown. Base qualities are not recorded, but no much larger clone differs from it by a single base.

The V and J genes are TRBV6-5 and TRBJ1-6; 10 middle bases align to TRBD1. The source of this sequence is a man aged 50 to 60 with acute or convalescent COVID-19. Specimen: peripheral blood. CDR3 sequence: CATGQGVNSPLHF. The DNA reads as follows: TGTGCCACCGGACAGGGGGTAAATTCACCCCTCCACTTT.